Included here is one T cell receptor (beta chain) sequence, with context. This sample is part of a study of blood T cell repertoires in COVID-19. For the study at large: Two negative PCRs, clearance, or symptom resolution had been documented for recovered Cohort 3 donors.

Original data processing: Amplifying reference gene primers gave estimates of nucleated cell counts. Assay used: immunoSEQ multiplex PCR; TCRdb lists only in-frame clones, some missing. V and J calls and clone size are copied from that table; D and trimming were computed from the DNA. The sample lists fewer than 250,000 clones; around nine tenths were seen once. Trimming left V 0 bases short and J 2 bases short, with 11 bases between. CDR3 length: 16 amino acids. CDR1 SGHRS and CDR2 YFSETQ come from the germline V gene. Participants were aged about 18 to 100 years from 20 to 30 US areas. The receptor was derived from a young man in a cohort exposed to, infected with or recovered from COVID-19 (not recorded which). Sequences were obtained from PBMCs or T cells enriched from blood (not recorded which). This rearrangement joins TRBV5-1 to TRBJ2-2; TRBD1 is a possible D gene (6 bases). For the CDR3, the DNA is TGCGCCAGCAGCTTGGTTCCAGGGGCAAACACCGGGGAGCTGTTTTTT. Amino acids: CASSLVPGANTGELFF. Together with reference TRBV5-1 and TRBJ2-2, the CDR3 gives the full variable domain: KAGVTQTPRYLIKTRGQQVTLSCSPISGHRSVSWYQQTPGQGLQFLFEYFSETQRNKGNFPGRFSGRQFSNSRSEMNVSTLELGDSALYLCASSLVPGANTGELFFGEGSRLTVL.